Reported below is one T cell receptor beta chain. This record comes from a study of technical replicates of blood from a few donors. Repertoires were generated with immunoSEQ multiplex PCR, while TCRdb's copy carries only in-frame clones and drops some. The sample lists about 56,000 clones, 90% to 95% occurring once. Per germline, CDR1 SEHNR and CDR2 FQNEAQ (reference sequence). V dropped 5 bases and J dropped 9 bases, with 17 bases sitting between them. The CDR3 covers 13 residues. The source of this sequence is a human donor in good health. Some clones in this sample may be carry-over from other donors' samples. The chain couples TRBV7-9 to TRBJ2-7, with unresolved D. Input material: PBMCs. CDR3 coding DNA: TGTGCCAGCAGCCCAGTGGCGGTCCCGTGGCAGTACTTC. The encoded protein is CASSPVAVPWQYF.